These 19 T cell receptor beta chains originate from one sample sequenced in a study of cytomegalovirus exposure and HLA in healthy donors. It was with 60 Vbeta and 13 Jbeta primers that the PCR ran. The repertoire was sequenced with immunoSEQ multiplex PCR; TCRdb's copy has only in-frame clones and lacks some. Seen here are some 95,000 clones, about 70% observed once, and the top ten hold roughly 2.2%. Sequencing was carried out using PBMCs. These receptors all come from a man aged 30 to 39 in good health and CMV-seronegative.

This clone was picked up a small number of times. This chain joins TRBV6-1 and TRBJ2-7; 8 positions agree with TRBD1. Germline V gives CDR1 MNHNS, CDR2 SASEGT. The CDR3 has 18 amino acids. With V trimmed by 4 bases and J by 1 base, 15 bases remained unmatched. The CDR3: CASSVGTGTRKGSYEQYF. The CDR3 nucleotides are TGTGCCAGCAGTGTCGGGACAGGTACCCGTAAGGGATCCTACGAGCAGTACTTC.

The sample holds a few counts of this clone. V gene TRBV21-1 combines with J gene TRBJ1-3. TRBV21-1 constitutes a pseudogene. The CDR3 loop spans 17 amino acids. In nucleotides, the CDR3 is TGTGCCAGCAGCAAAGGACGGAGGGGAGCGCCTGGAAACACCATATATTTT. Its translation is CASSKGRRGAPGNTIYF.

The sample holds a few counts of this clone. It is unclear where the CDR3 begins or ends on the DNA, so no DNA is shown, and the CDR3 is as TCRdb lists it. This chain's CDR3 is CASSTSNQPQHF. The chain links TRBV6-5 to TRBJ1-5. The CDR3 is 12 amino acids in total, end residues counted. From germline, CDR1 is MNHEY and CDR2 SVGAGI.

This clone has a handful of counts. The V gene is TRBV6-4, the J gene TRBJ2-6; 7 bases line up with TRBD1. CDR1 MRHNA and CDR2 SNTAGT come from the germline V gene. The CDR3 is 14 amino acids. Losses at the gene ends were 3 bases for V and 8 bases for J; bases not matched to a gene: 4. Here the CDR3 reads CASSETGWPNVLTF. As DNA, the CDR3 is TGTGCCAGCAGTGAGACAGGGTGGCCCAACGTCCTGACTTTC.

This clone was counted only a few times. The gene calls are TRBV29-1 and TRBJ2-2, with D tentatively TRBD2 (5 bases). CDR3 size: 12 residues. The germline CDR1 and CDR2 sequences are SQVTM and ANQGSEA. The ends were cut back, 3 bases at V and 6 bases at J, with 8 bases in the middle. In DNA, the CDR3 is TGCAGCGTTGACGAGGGATCCGGGGAGCTGTTTTTT. It codes for CSVDEGSGELFF.

This clone has more than one count but fewer than ten. The rearrangement links TRBV19 to TRBJ1-3; the D gene is possibly TRBD1 (6 bases). Germline loops: CDR1 LNHDA, CDR2 SQIVND (reference sequence). Between the trimmed V and J ends, which lost 5 bases and 5 bases, there was a span of 19 bases. This CDR3 contains 16 residues. CDR3 DNA sequence: TGTGCCAGTAGTCCCGCACGACAGGTTTCTAGAAACACCATATATTTT. Protein: CASSPARQVSRNTIYF.

The sample holds a few counts of this clone. The chain has TRBV6-1 and TRBJ1-2; D unclear. V was cut by 0 bases and J by 3 bases, with 8 bases left in between. This CDR3 is 14 amino acids long. Germline values: CDR1 MNHNS, CDR2 SASEGT. The CDR3 reads CASSEALIYYGYTF. Here the CDR3 DNA reads TGTGCCAGCAGTGAAGCGTTAATTTACTATGGCTACACCTTC.

The V gene is TRBV5-1, the J gene TRBJ2-5; 7 bases map to TRBD1. The CDR3 contains 14 residues. V lost 0 bases to trimming and J lost 7 bases; unmatched junction nucleotides: 6. Germline loops: CDR1 SGHRS, CDR2 YFSETQ. CDR3 nucleotides: TGCGCCAGCAGCTTGGCCGAGGGGGCCGGGACCCAGTACTTC. Translated, it gives CASSLAEGAGTQYF.

The chain is built from TRBV5-6 and TRBJ2-7; the match to TRBD2 covers 8 bases. The CDR3 has 15 amino acids. Germline values: CDR1 SGHDT, CDR2 YYEEEE. The V gene end was trimmed by 0 bases and the J gene end by 5 bases; junction bases not matched to a gene: 7. In DNA, the CDR3 is TGTGCCAGCAGCTTGGGTCGGGGGGGGCGTAACGAGCAGTACTTC. Translating it yields CASSLGRGGRNEQYF.

The chain uses TRBV6-6 and TRBJ2-5, with D perhaps matching TRBD2 (6 bases). Trimming cost V 8 bases and J 5 bases, with 9 bases left between them. The CDR3 runs 11 residues. The germline CDR1 and CDR2 sequences are MNHNY and SVGAGI (reference sequence). For the CDR3, the DNA is TGTGCCAGCGGGGGGTCGGAGACCCAGTACTTC. Translated: CASGGSETQYF.

This clone was seen only a few times. The chain employs TRBV6-5 and TRBJ1-6; 11 nucleotides match TRBD1. CDR3 length equals 15 residues. V trimming: 3 bases; J trimming: 10 bases; junction bases outside the gene matches: 5. CDR1 is MNHEY and CDR2 is SVGAGI in the germline V gene. The CDR3: CASSYRGTGGSPLHF. DNA of the CDR3: TGTGCCAGCAGTTATAGAGGGACAGGGGGATCACCCCTCCACTTT.

The V call is TRBV5-6, the J call TRBJ1-1; D is unclear. V lost 4 bases and J lost 4, with 14 bases in between. The CDR3 runs 14 residues. Germline CDR1 and CDR2: SGHDT and YYEEEE. CDR3 sequence: CASSLPSLSTEAFF. Written as DNA, the CDR3 is TGTGCCAGCAGCCTTCCCTCTTTGAGCACTGAAGCTTTCTTT.

The chain couples TRBV6-5 to TRBJ1-1; 8 nucleotides agree with TRBD1. V gave up 2 bases and J gave up 11 bases; unmatched junction bases: 4. Germline V gene data show CDR1 as MNHEY and CDR2 as SVGAGI. The CDR3 loop spans 12 amino acids. The CDR3 nucleotides are TGTGCCAGCAGTTACACCGGACAGGGTGCTTTCTTT. As protein: CASSYTGQGAFF.

This clone has only one observation. The V call is TRBV5-1, the J call TRBJ2-1; 13 bases are a match to TRBD2. This CDR3 comprises 14 residues. The V gene's germline CDR1 is SGHRS and CDR2 YFSETQ. V was pared by 2 bases and J by 7 bases, with 0 bases of the junction left unmatched. In nucleotides, the CDR3 is TGCGCCAGCAGCTTACTAGCGGGAGGGAATGAGCAGTTCTTC. Encoded protein: CASSLLAGGNEQFF.

This chain connects TRBV4-1 to TRBJ2-1; possibly TRBD2 for D (6 bases). V was trimmed by 1 base and J by 9 bases, leaving 10 bases between them. This CDR3 is 13 amino acids long. Germline V gene lookup returns CDR1 MGHRA and CDR2 YSYEKL. CDR3 DNA: TGCGCCAGCAGCCAAGGGGACGGGAGTGAGCAGTTCTTC. Translated: CASSQGDGSEQFF.

A single count supports this clone. This chain connects TRBV5-4 to TRBJ2-5, with 8 bases that match TRBD1. The ends lost 0 bases at V and 7 bases at J; junction bases unmatched: 5. CDR3 length equals 14 residues. CDR1 SGHNT and CDR2 YYREEE come from the germline V gene (reference sequence). The CDR3 loop is CASSLATGDSTQYF. The CDR3 nucleotides are TGTGCCAGCAGCTTGGCGACAGGGGACTCGACCCAGTACTTC. Supplemented by reference TRBV5-4 and TRBJ2-5, the full variable domain reads ETGVTQSPTHLIKTRGQQVTLRCSSQSGHNTVSWYQQALGQGPQFIFQYYREEENGRGNFPPRFSGLQFPNYSSELNVNALELDDSALYLCASSLATGDSTQYFGPGTRLLVL.

This rearrangement joins TRBV19 to TRBJ1-5, with TRBD1 identical over 8 bases. There are 15 residues in the CDR3. Germline values: CDR1 LNHDA, CDR2 SQIVND (reference sequence). Trimming removed 7 bases from V and 0 bases from J; junction bases left unmatched: 5. This chain's CDR3 is CASTGTGPSNQPQHF. CDR3 nucleotides: TGTGCCAGTACCGGGACAGGTCCTAGCAATCAGCCCCAGCATTTT. Combining the CDR3 with reference TRBV19 and TRBJ1-5 gives the whole variable domain DGGITQSPKYLFRKEGQNVTLSCEQNLNHDAMYWYRQDPGQGLRLIYYSQIVNDFQKGDIAEGYSVSREKKESFPLTVTSAQKNPTAFYLCASTGTGPSNQPQHFGDGTRLSIL.

The chain carries TRBV5-1 and TRBJ2-3; 7 bases agree with TRBD2. There are 15 residues in the CDR3. J was trimmed by 4 bases and V by 0 bases; bases with no gene match: 5. Germline assignment: CDR1 SGHRS and CDR2 YFSETQ. The CDR3: CASSLGDSGSDTQYF. In DNA, the CDR3 is TGCGCCAGCAGCTTGGGGGATAGCGGGTCAGATACGCAGTATTTT.

This clone occurred a few times. The J gene is TRBJ1-1, the V gene TRBV30; D perhaps matches TRBD1 (5 bases). The CDR3 covers 14 residues. The germline CDR1 and CDR2 sequences are GTSNPN and SVGIG (reference sequence). V lost 2 bases, J lost 1 base, and 11 bases lay in between. The CDR3 loop reads CAWSPGFTNTEAFF. The CDR3 DNA is TGTGCCTGGAGTCCAGGGTTTACGAACACTGAAGCTTTCTTT.